The clone carrying this T cell receptor (beta chain) was recorded at least ten times. The sample comes from a study of early T cells in non-severe SARS-CoV-2 infection. The CDR3 consists of 13 residues. Germline V gene sequence: CDR1 LNHDA, CDR2 SQIVND (reference sequence). V trimming: 3 bases; J trimming: 8 bases; junction bases outside the gene matches: 4. Individual cDNA molecules were tagged with unique molecular identifiers, the study reported. TCRdb ran MiXCR on the 5' RACE reads and lists one entry per CDR3 protein. Altogether 30,000 to 40,000 distinct CDR3 sequences are present, about 3.8% being singletons, with the ten largest covering approximately 6.3%.

The specimen was whole blood. The chain has TRBV19 and TRBJ2-1; 7 nucleotides line up with TRBD2. The sequence was obtained from an adult who was a healthcare worker with PCR-confirmed SARS-CoV-2 infection or an uninfected control (not recorded which). CDR3 residues: CASSMGEGYEQFF. CDR3 coding DNA: TGTGCCAGTAGTATGGGGGAGGGGTATGAGCAGTTCTTC.